The next 27 T cell receptor beta chains were all read from a single sample in a study of vaccination effects on CD4 cells after COVID-19 (dated by TCRdb to 2022 to 2024). These receptors have no identified antigens. Receptors were amplified or captured by the immunoSEQ multiplex PCR assay. TCRdb took this table from immuneACCESS and kept in-frame rearrangements with V and J called. Such tables lack part of the clones; where checked against another copy, unresolved V genes explain under half of the gap, and the rest is unexplained. This sample has about 24,000 clones in its table, and roughly three quarters of those were observed once. The ten largest clones represent 10% of the sample. In the ViraFEST assay, PBMC were stimulated with viral peptide pools, and TCR sequencing was then used to find antigen-specific CD4+ T cell clonotypes based on their expansion. After around 10 days of culture, CD4+ T cells were isolated with the EasySep CD4+ T cell isolation kit. None of the healthy vaccine recipients had a prior SARS-CoV-2 infection, which was confirmed by nucleocapsid antibody tests that came back negative both before and after vaccination.

Sequencing used CD4+ T cells from PBMCs cultured with HCoV-NL63 spike peptides, obtained before COVID-19 vaccination. Per the publication, the cell subset or site label means: HCoV-NL63 spike overlapping peptide pool stimulation. The receptors derive from a human donor who received a COVID-19 vaccine.

This chain uses TRBV11-2 with TRBJ1-5; TRBD1 is a possible D gene (6 bases). This CDR3 region has 16 residues. V lost 0 bases and J lost 5, with 14 bases in between. Per the germline V gene, CDR1 is SGHAT and CDR2 is FQNNGV. CDR3 in amino acids: CASSLDSGQAYQPQHF. The CDR3 DNA is TGTGCCAGCAGCTTAGACTCGGGACAAGCTTATCAGCCCCAGCATTTT.

The V call is TRBV11-2, the J call TRBJ1-2, with 8 bases aligning to TRBD1. The CDR3 covers 17 residues. Per germline, CDR1 SGHAT and CDR2 FQNNGV. With V trimmed by 1 base and J by 4 bases, 11 bases remained unmatched. CDR3 sequence reads: CASSLGLGTGGFYGYTF. The CDR3 nucleotides read TGTGCCAGCAGCTTAGGATTGGGCACAGGGGGGTTCTATGGCTACACCTTC.

This clone came up a few times. A junction boundary mismatches the germline segment, possibly from a read error. The CDR3 coding sequence is TGTGTCAGCAAAAGGACAGATTCCACCGGGGAGCTGTTTTTT. Translated, it gives CVSKRTDSTGELFF. The J gene is TRBJ2-2, the V gene TRBV2; TRBD1 might be the D (6 bases). The CDR3 contains 14 residues. Germline lookup yields CDR1 SNHLY and CDR2 FYNNEI.

The V and J genes are TRBV27 and TRBJ1-1, with D maybe TRBD1 (5 bases). The V end was cut by 4 bases, the J end by 1 base, with 10 bases between. Germline loops: CDR1 MNHEY, CDR2 SMNVEV (reference sequence). This CDR3 contains 14 residues. CDR3 residues: CASSWGVTNTEAFF. CDR3 DNA sequence: TGTGCCAGCAGTTGGGGGGTAACGAACACTGAAGCTTTCTTT.

The chain recombines TRBV5-1 with TRBJ2-3; no clear D. This CDR3 is 14 amino acids long. With 4 bases removed from V and 6 bases from J, the gap between germline ends came to 15 bases. CDR1 SGHRS and CDR2 YFSETQ come from the germline V gene. CDR3 nucleotide sequence: TGCGCCAGCAGCGGAGAGAGGCGTTCGGATACGCAGTATTTT. Amino acids: CASSGERRSDTQYF.

V usage is TRBV5-1 and J usage is TRBJ1-1, with no clear D. Germline CDR1 reads SGHRS; CDR2 reads YFSETQ. CDR3 length: 16 residues. Trimming pared 2 bases from V and 3 bases from J, leaving 17 bases between. DNA for the CDR3: TGCGCCAGCAGCTTTAAGGGTGAAGGCTTGGACACTGAAGCTTTCTTT. As protein: CASSFKGEGLDTEAFF.

V gene TRBV21-1 combines with J gene TRBJ2-1; the table calls TRBD2, which could not be checked here. TRBV21-1 is deemed a pseudogene. This CDR3 spans 18 amino acids. CDR3 bases: TGTGCCAGCAGCAAGCTAAACGGGAGGACGAGCTCCTACAATGAGCAGTTCTTC. Residues: CASSKLNGRTSSYNEQFF.

This clone was recorded once. The chain recombines TRBV11-3 with TRBJ2-1; tentatively, D is TRBD1 (6 bases). Deletions cut 0 bases from V and 0 bases from J, with 15 bases between. Germline CDR1 reads SGHNT; CDR2 reads YENEEA. CDR3 length equals 18 residues. As DNA, the CDR3 is TGTGCCAGCAGCTTAGACCATGGGGGCTCTACCTCCTACAATGAGCAGTTCTTC. This sequence encodes CASSLDHGGSTSYNEQFF.

This chain connects TRBV24-1 to TRBJ2-7, with D possibly TRBD1 on 5 matching bases. The CDR3 spans 13 residues. V was cut by 6 bases and J by 3 bases, with 11 bases left in between. Germline V gene lookup returns CDR1 KGHDR and CDR2 SFDVKD. DNA for the CDR3: TGTGCCACCAGTCGGCAGGGTGACTACGAGCAGTACTTC. As protein: CATSRQGDYEQYF.

This chain uses TRBV20-1 with TRBJ2-5; D remains ambiguous. V was pared by 8 bases and J by 3 bases, with 10 bases between. Germline loops: CDR1 DFQATT, CDR2 SNEGSKA (reference sequence). This CDR3 has 11 residues. CDR3 bases: TGCAGTCATACTATGAAAGAGACCCAGTACTTC. Translated: CSHTMKETQYF.

This rearrangement joins TRBV5-4 to TRBJ1-1; D may be TRBD1 (5 bases). CDR3 length equals 15 residues. CDR1 is SGHNT and CDR2 is YYREEE in the germline V gene (reference sequence). V lost 0 bases and J 1 base, leaving 10 bases between the germline ends. The chain's CDR3 is CASSLAWDGNTEAFF. CDR3 in DNA: TGTGCCAGCAGCTTGGCCTGGGACGGGAACACTGAAGCTTTCTTT.

This chain connects TRBV6-5 to TRBJ1-6; a possible D gene is TRBD1 (5 bases). CDR1 MNHEY and CDR2 SVGAGI come from the germline V gene. Trimming removed 5 bases from V and 7 bases from J, with 15 bases in between. The CDR3 consists of 15 residues. CDR3 nucleotides: TGTGCCAGCAGTAAGGTGGCGGGGCTAAATTCACCCCTCCACTTT. Translating it yields CASSKVAGLNSPLHF.

The gene calls are TRBV7-7 and TRBJ2-2, with 12 bases fitting TRBD2. Germline assignment: CDR1 SSHAT and CDR2 FNYEAQ (reference sequence). V lost 0 bases and J lost 0; bases outside the gene matches: 11. This CDR3 region has 21 residues. The CDR3 is CASSLALSSLAGGTNTGELFF. The CDR3 nucleotides are TGTGCCAGCAGCTTAGCGCTTTCAAGCCTAGCGGGAGGGACGAACACCGGGGAGCTGTTTTTT.

In this sample, this clone turned up once. The chain joins TRBV6-5 to TRBJ1-1; D unclear. Germline loops: CDR1 MNHEY, CDR2 SVGAGI. The CDR3 runs 15 residues. V was shortened by 0 bases and J by 3 bases, with 11 bases between the two germline ends. The chain's CDR3 is CASSYSAGMDTEAFF. The CDR3 coding sequence is TGTGCCAGCAGTTACTCCGCTGGCATGGACACTGAAGCTTTCTTT.

This clone was recorded a few times. The chain links TRBV7-2 to TRBJ2-7; possible D gene TRBD2, 5 bases. Trimming took off 7 bases at V and 3 bases at J, with 13 bases between the two ends. The germline CDR1 and CDR2 sequences are SGHTA and FQGNSA. This CDR3 contains 13 residues. CDR3 coding DNA: TGTGCCAGCAAACAGCGGAACGGCTACGAGCAGTACTTC. Its protein is CASKQRNGYEQYF.

This clone was detected only a few times. V gene TRBV3-1 (or the pseudogene TRBV3-2) combines with J gene TRBJ2-7, with no clear D. The CDR3 length is 15 residues. Germline V gives CDR1 LGHDT, CDR2 YNNKEL (reference sequence). V was trimmed by 0 bases and J by 6 bases, leaving 15 bases between them. CDR3 sequence reads: CASSQENSVDAEQYF. The CDR3 bases are TGTGCCAGCAGCCAAGAAAACAGCGTGGATGCCGAGCAGTACTTC.

The chain employs TRBV5-1 and TRBJ2-7; D not certain. Germline V gene data show CDR1 as SGHRS and CDR2 as YFSETQ. This CDR3 has 14 amino acids. The germline V and J ends were trimmed by 4 bases and 6 bases, with 17 bases remaining between them. The CDR3 DNA sequence: TGCGCCAGCAGCGCGGAAGGGCGGATTGGCGAGCAGTACTTC. This gives the protein CASSAEGRIGEQYF.

The V and J genes are TRBV6-5 and TRBJ2-2, with TRBD1 matching 9 bases. The CDR3 loop spans 14 amino acids. V shed 7 bases and J 7 bases; nucleotides not matched to a gene: 7. Germline assignment: CDR1 MNHEY and CDR2 SVGAGI. CDR3 DNA sequence: TGTGCCAGCAAGAGGGACAGGGCGAACGGGGAGCTGTTTTTT. Translation gives CASKRDRANGELFF.

The CDR3 DNA sequence: TGCGCCAGCAGCCCCGGACAGGGGACCGGGAACACTGAAGCTTTCTTT. Protein: CASSPGQGTGNTEAFF. The chain couples TRBV5-1 to TRBJ1-1, with 9 bases matching TRBD1. Trimming removed 4 bases from V and 1 base from J; junction bases left unmatched: 8. In germline, CDR1 is SGHRS, CDR2 YFSETQ. The CDR3 is 16 residues long.

The chain is built from TRBV9 and TRBJ1-2; 9 nucleotides align to TRBD1. This CDR3 is 15 amino acids long. The germline V gene encodes CDR1 SGDLS and CDR2 YYNGEE. V dropped 0 bases and J dropped 3; count of bases not matched to a gene: 3. For the CDR3, the DNA is TGTGCCAGCAGCGTAGGGGACAGGGTGCACTATGGCTACACCTTC. Protein product: CASSVGDRVHYGYTF.

This rearrangement joins TRBV18 to TRBJ1-2; D is undetermined. This CDR3 is 15 amino acids long. Between the trimmed V and J ends, which lost 2 bases and 0 bases, there was a span of 10 bases. Looked up from germline, CDR1 is KGHSH and CDR2 is LQKENI. This chain's CDR3 is CASSPGRVANYGYTF. In DNA form, the CDR3 reads TGTGCCAGCTCACCAGGGAGGGTAGCTAACTATGGCTACACCTTC. Supplemented by reference TRBV18 and TRBJ1-2, the full variable domain reads NAGVMQNPRHLVRRRGQEARLRCSPMKGHSHVYWYRQLPEEGLKFMVYLQKENIIDESGMPKERFSAEFPKEGPSILRIQQVVRGDSAAYFCASSPGRVANYGYTFGSGTRLTVV.

This chain uses TRBV3-1 (or the pseudogene TRBV3-2) with TRBJ2-3; 8 bases align to TRBD2. The CDR3 is 14 amino acids. V trimming: 4 bases; J trimming: 7 bases; junction bases outside the gene matches: 7. The germline V gene encodes CDR1 LGHDT and CDR2 YNNKEL (reference sequence). CDR3 sequence reads: CASSRAGEGNTQYF. The CDR3 bases are TGTGCCAGCAGCCGAGCGGGAGAGGGAAATACGCAGTATTTT.

The V and J genes are TRBV27 and TRBJ1-1; 11 bases fit TRBD1. This CDR3 spans 15 amino acids. The trim removed 10 bases at V and 8 bases at J, leaving 15 bases unmatched. Germline V gene lookup returns CDR1 MNHEY and CDR2 SMNVEV (reference sequence). The CDR3 DNA reads as TGTGCCATGAGCTCACCGGGACAGGGGGTAGTAGAAGCTTTCTTT. The encoded protein is CAMSSPGQGVVEAFF.

The CDR3 reads CASSLAGTSGLDEQYF. The CDR3 DNA reads TGTGCCAGTAGTCTGGCAGGGACTAGCGGGCTGGACGAGCAGTACTTC. The chain couples TRBV19 to TRBJ2-7, with 12 bases identical to TRBD2. Per the germline V gene, CDR1 is LNHDA and CDR2 is SQIVND (reference sequence). J was trimmed by 5 bases and V by 5 bases; bases with no gene match: 10. The CDR3 runs 16 residues.

The chain employs TRBV6-2 or TRBV6-3 and TRBJ1-5; 8 nucleotides agree with TRBD1. Germline CDR1 MNHEY, CDR2 SVGEGT. The CDR3 has 17 residues. The V segment lost 0 bases and the J segment 3 bases; nucleotides outside the gene matches: 7. CDR3 in DNA: TGTGCCAGCAGTTACTCTTTGACAGGGGTGAACAATCAGCCCCAGCATTTT. As protein: CASSYSLTGVNNQPQHF.

The rearrangement uses TRBV27 and TRBJ1-5; D not certain. Per the germline V gene, CDR1 is MNHEY and CDR2 is SMNVEV (reference sequence). V lost 3 bases and J 3 bases, leaving 6 bases between the germline ends. The CDR3 length is 13 residues. The CDR3 spells CASSFQTNQPQHF. CDR3 coding DNA: TGTGCCAGCAGTTTTCAAACCAATCAGCCCCAGCATTTT.

The rearrangement uses TRBV5-1 and TRBJ1-2; D gene uncertain. The CDR3 extends over 15 amino acids. The ends were cut back, 1 base at V and 4 bases at J, with 14 bases in the middle. Germline V gene lookup returns CDR1 SGHRS and CDR2 YFSETQ. The CDR3, as DNA: TGCGCCAGCAGCTTGTCGGCCCAGGATCCCTATGGCTACACCTTC. It specifies CASSLSAQDPYGYTF.